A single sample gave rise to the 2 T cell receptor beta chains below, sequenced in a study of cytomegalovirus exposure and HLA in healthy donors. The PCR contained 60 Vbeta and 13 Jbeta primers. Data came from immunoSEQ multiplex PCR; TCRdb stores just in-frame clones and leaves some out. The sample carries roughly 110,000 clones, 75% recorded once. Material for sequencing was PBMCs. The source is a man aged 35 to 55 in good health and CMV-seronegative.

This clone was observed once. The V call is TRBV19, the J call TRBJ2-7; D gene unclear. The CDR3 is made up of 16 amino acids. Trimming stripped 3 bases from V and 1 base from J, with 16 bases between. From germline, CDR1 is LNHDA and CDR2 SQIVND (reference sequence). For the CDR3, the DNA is TGTGCCAGTAGTATGTACGCCAAACAATTATCCTACGAGCAGTACTTC. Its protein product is CASSMYAKQLSYEQYF.

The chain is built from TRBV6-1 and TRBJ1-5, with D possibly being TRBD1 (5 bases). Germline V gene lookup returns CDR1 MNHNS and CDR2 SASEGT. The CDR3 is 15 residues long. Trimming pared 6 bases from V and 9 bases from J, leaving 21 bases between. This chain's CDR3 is CASRTVQVVTWPQHF. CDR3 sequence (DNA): TGTGCCAGCAGGACAGTCCAGGTAGTCACTTGGCCCCAGCATTTT.